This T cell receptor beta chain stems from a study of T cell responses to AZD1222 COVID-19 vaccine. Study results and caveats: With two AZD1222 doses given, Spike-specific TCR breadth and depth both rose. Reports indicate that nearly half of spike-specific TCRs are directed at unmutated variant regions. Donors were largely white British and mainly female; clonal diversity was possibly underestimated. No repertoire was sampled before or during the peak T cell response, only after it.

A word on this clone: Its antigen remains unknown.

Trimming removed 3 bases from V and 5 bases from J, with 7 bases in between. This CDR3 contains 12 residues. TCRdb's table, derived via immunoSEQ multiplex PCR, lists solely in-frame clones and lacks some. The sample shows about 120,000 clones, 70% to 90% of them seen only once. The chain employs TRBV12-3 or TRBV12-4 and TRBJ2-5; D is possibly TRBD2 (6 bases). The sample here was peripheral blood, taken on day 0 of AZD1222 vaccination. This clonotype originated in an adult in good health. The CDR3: CASSFGGETQYF. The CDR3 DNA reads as TGTGCCAGCAGTTTTGGGGGGGAGACCCAGTACTTC.